Shown below are 7 T cell receptor beta chains from a single sample sequenced in a study of Ad26.COV2.S vaccination and SARS-CoV-2 variants. Treatment specified: approximately 18 received Ad26.COV2.S at low or high dose, single or two shots; several received placebo; per-sample allocation not given. Sampling was performed 63 days after the first vaccine or placebo injection. Libraries were prepared by immunoSEQ multiplex PCR; TCRdb keeps only in-frame clonotypes and omits some of them. Altogether about 390,000 clones are present, 88% being singletons, with the ten largest covering roughly 3.2%. The sample here was peripheral blood, taken in a trial of Ad26.COV2.S vaccine versus placebo. Every receptor here comes from a person aged 18 to 59 who received the Ad26.COV2.S COVID-19 vaccine or a placebo.

The chain employs TRBV27 and TRBJ1-2; tentative D call: TRBD1 (6 bases). V lost 0 bases to trimming and J lost 0 bases, with 8 bases between them. Looked up from germline, CDR1 is MNHEY and CDR2 is SMNVEV (reference sequence). CDR3 size: 15 residues. The chain's CDR3 is CASSLSGGTNYGYTF. The CDR3 nucleotides read TGTGCCAGCAGTTTATCAGGGGGGACTAACTATGGCTACACCTTC.

The chain recombines TRBV7-2 with TRBJ1-6; 10 bases match TRBD1. The CDR3 consists of 16 residues. The V and J ends lost 1 base and 11 bases, in that order; junction bases with no gene match: 8. Germline V gene sequence: CDR1 SGHTA, CDR2 FQGNSA. CDR3 sequence (DNA): TGTGCCAGCAGCTTAGTGCCGGGACAGGGGCGGACACCCCTCCACTTT. It translates to CASSLVPGQGRTPLHF.

The V gene is TRBV3-1 (or the pseudogene TRBV3-2), the J gene TRBJ2-5; 7 positions match TRBD2. Germline CDR1 LGHDT, CDR2 YNNKEL (reference sequence). J gave up 3 bases and V 2 bases, and 9 bases lay outside the gene matches. The CDR3 spans 16 residues. The CDR3 region has the DNA TGTGCCAGCAGCCAATGGGCTAGCGGATTAAAAGAGACCCAGTACTTC. Its translation is CASSQWASGLKETQYF.

V usage is TRBV18 and J usage is TRBJ2-5; tentative D call: TRBD2 (5 bases). The CDR3 is made up of 13 amino acids. Germline values: CDR1 KGHSH, CDR2 LQKENI. V lost 8 bases, J lost 2 bases, and 12 bases lay in between. The CDR3 bases are TGTGCCAGCGGAGCCGGGGTACAAGAGACCCAGTACTTC. This translates into CASGAGVQETQYF.

The chain couples TRBV19 to TRBJ1-1, with a tentative D call TRBD1 (5 bases). V gave up 4 bases and J gave up 0 bases, with 9 bases separating them. The length of the CDR3 is 14 residues. Germline loops: CDR1 LNHDA, CDR2 SQIVND (reference sequence). The DNA of the CDR3 is TGTGCCAGTAGTAAGACAGCTATGAACACTGAAGCTTTCTTT. It specifies CASSKTAMNTEAFF.

The CDR3, as DNA: TGTGCCAGCCAACTGAACAATCAGCCCCAGCATTTT. This sequence encodes CASQLNNQPQHF. V usage is TRBV7-9 and J usage is TRBJ1-5; no definite D call. The germline V and J ends were trimmed by 8 bases and 3 bases, with 8 bases remaining between them. Germline values: CDR1 SEHNR, CDR2 FQNEAQ (reference sequence). The CDR3 loop spans 12 amino acids.

The V call is TRBV18, the J call TRBJ1-5; D may be TRBD1 (5 bases). Germline V gives CDR1 KGHSH, CDR2 LQKENI. The CDR3 has 14 residues. V was clipped by 1 base and J by 1 base, with 5 bases between them. The CDR3 DNA reads as TGTGCCAGCTCACCACAGGGGAGCAATCAGCCCCAGCATTTT. Translated, it gives CASSPQGSNQPQHF.